This T cell receptor (beta chain) was profiled in a study of T cell responses to AZD1222 COVID-19 vaccine. Overall study results and limits: Spike-wide coverage was observed for vaccine-associated CD4 TCRs, with dominant responses at 160-218 and 743-854. Close to half of spike-specific TCRs reportedly recognize unmutated variant regions. Clonal diversity may have been underestimated in mostly white British donors.

The data were produced by immunoSEQ multiplex PCR, yet TCRdb's version contains in-frame clones alone and is incomplete. The sample records 120,000 to 150,000 clones, approximately 94% being singletons. Germline CDR1 reads SGHAT; CDR2 reads FQNNGV. The CDR3 extends over 12 amino acids. V was shortened by 3 bases and J by 12 bases, with 12 bases between the two germline ends. Worth noting for this clone: The antigen remains unidentified.

The source is an adult in good health. The material sequenced was peripheral blood, taken on day 0 of AZD1222 vaccination. This chain links TRBV11-2 with TRBJ2-1; D might be TRBD2 (6 bases). CDR3 amino acids: CASSFYAGGQFF. As DNA, the CDR3 is TGTGCCAGCAGCTTTTATGCCGGGGGGCAGTTCTTC.